These T cell receptor beta chains were read from a single sample in a study of technical replicates of blood from several donors. The protocol was immunoSEQ multiplex PCR, while the TCRdb copy is restricted to in-frame clones and leaves out a portion. Of around 67,000 clones listed, 80% to 95% are singletons. The sample was T cells isolated from PBMCs. These receptors came from a human donor in good health. CDR3s include the opening cysteine and the closing phenylalanine or tryptophan. A D gene is named only where the DNA matches it firmly. Clone size is shown for a subset of rows, as once, few, many or a class of expanded clone.

j_call v_call d_call clone_size cdr3_length cdr3_aa cdr3_nt
TRBJ2-2 TRBV15 - - 13 CATSLRDTGELFF TGTGCCACCAGCCTACGCGACACCGGGGAGCTGTTTTTT
TRBJ2-3 TRBV2 TRBD2 - 16 CASSGDFSGITDTQYF TGTGCCAGCAGTGGCGATTTTAGCGGGATCACAGATACGCAGTATTTT
TRBJ2-6 TRBV10-3 TRBD1 - 17 CAIRPGQGEPGANVLTF TGTGCCATCAGGCCGGGACAGGGTGAGCCTGGGGCCAACGTCCTGACTTTC
TRBJ2-5 TRBV30 TRBD2 - 14 CAWQTSGSQETQYF TGTGCCTGGCAGACTAGCGGGTCCCAAGAGACCCAGTACTTC
TRBJ2-7 TRBV5-6 - - 14 CASSLTTSFYEQYF TGTGCCAGCAGCTTGACGACAAGTTTCTACGAGCAGTACTTC
TRBJ2-2 TRBV30 - - 12 CAWTEGYRELFF TGTGCCTGGACTGAGGGTTACAGGGAGCTGTTTTTT
TRBJ2-1 TRBV5-1 TRBD1 - 18 CASKQLAYRGSVYNEQFF TGCGCCAGTAAGCAGCTAGCTTACAGGGGGAGCGTCTACAATGAGCAGTTCTTC
TRBJ1-1 TRBV27 - - 15 CASSLSRRGGTEAFF TGTGCCAGCAGTTTATCGAGGAGAGGCGGGACTGAAGCTTTCTTT
TRBJ1-1 TRBV28 TRBD1 - 15 CASQYPGQGDLEAFF TGTGCCAGCCAATATCCGGGACAGGGAGACTTAGAAGCTTTCTTT
TRBJ2-4 TRBV6-1 TRBD2 - 14 CASSASGGKNIQYF TGTGCCAGCAGCGCTTCGGGGGGCAAAAACATTCAGTACTTC
TRBJ2-7 TRBV9 - - 14 CASSRLDISYEQYF TGTGCCAGCAGTCGGTTGGACATCTCCTACGAGCAGTACTTC
TRBJ1-1 TRBV11-3 TRBD1 - 15 CASSPGQGRITEAFF TGTGCCAGCAGCCCTGGACAGGGCAGGATCACTGAAGCTTTCTTT
TRBJ1-1 TRBV10-1 - - 13 CASSVNRVTEAFF TGCGCCAGCAGTGTGAACAGGGTGACTGAAGCTTTCTTT
TRBJ1-5 TRBV27 TRBD1 - 17 CASSFRRPGQGNQPQHF TGTGCCAGCAGTTTCCGCAGGCCGGGACAGGGGAATCAGCCCCAGCATTTT
TRBJ2-7 TRBV28 - - 13 CASSLPLPYEQYF TGTGCCAGCAGTTTACCTCTTCCCTACGAGCAGTACTTC
TRBJ2-7 TRBV7-9 TRBD1 - 12 CASSQYRGEQYF TGTGCCAGCAGCCAATACAGGGGCGAGCAGTACTTC
TRBJ2-3 TRBV4-1 - - 12 CASSPPMDTQYF TGCGCCAGCAGCCCCCCCATGGATACGCAGTATTTT
TRBJ2-1 TRBV2 TRBD2 - 16 CASSGEAGGGGNEQFF TGTGCCAGCAGTGGGGAAGCGGGAGGGGGGGGCAATGAGCAGTTCTTC
TRBJ2-7 TRBV19 - - 13 CASLDIGVYEQYF TGTGCCAGTCTCGACATCGGGGTATACGAGCAGTACTTC
TRBJ2-4 TRBV4-3 - - 17 CASSQGIGGLAKNIQYF TGCGCCAGCAGCCAGGGTATCGGGGGACTAGCCAAAAACATTCAGTACTTC
TRBJ2-5 TRBV27 TRBD2 - 17 CASSQGLAGVPPGTQYF TGTGCCAGCAGCCAGGGACTAGCGGGAGTCCCTCCCGGGACCCAGTACTTC
TRBJ2-7 TRBV4-3 TRBD2 - 16 CASSQVLAGDSYEQYF TGCGCCAGCAGCCAGGTACTAGCGGGAGACTCCTACGAGCAGTACTTC
TRBJ2-3 TRBV4-1 TRBD2 - 17 CASSFGGAGGPTDTQYF TGCGCCAGCAGCTTCGGAGGGGCGGGAGGGCCCACAGATACGCAGTATTTT
TRBJ1-2 TRBV13 TRBD1 - 13 CASSPFRGRGYTF TGTGCCAGCAGCCCATTCAGGGGGAGAGGCTACACCTTC
TRBJ2-1 TRBV11-2 TRBD2 - 15 CASSFSAGGPDEQFF TGTGCCAGCAGCTTTTCCGCGGGAGGGCCCGATGAGCAGTTCTTC
TRBJ1-2 TRBV5-1 TRBD1 once 14 CASSLETGVLGYTF TGCGCCAGCAGCTTGGAGACAGGGGTGCTTGGCTACACCTTC
TRBJ1-3 TRBV6-5 TRBD1 - 15 CASLGTGPSGNTIYF TGTGCCAGCCTCGGGACAGGGCCATCTGGAAACACCATATATTTT
TRBJ1-2 TRBV7-6 TRBD1 few 14 CASSSGQGSYGYTF TGTGCCAGCAGCTCCGGACAGGGCTCCTATGGCTACACCTTC
TRBJ1-2 TRBV7-6 TRBD1 - 13 CASSRTGPNGYTF TGTGCCAGCAGCCGGACAGGGCCTAATGGCTACACCTTC
TRBJ1-1 TRBV7-9 - - 15 CASSFLPGGNTEAFF TGTGCCAGCAGCTTCTTGCCGGGAGGGAACACTGAAGCTTTCTTT
TRBJ1-1 TRBV5-4 - - 12 CASSFGNTEAFF TGTGCCAGCAGCTTCGGGAACACTGAAGCTTTCTTT